These T cell receptor beta chains were read from a single sample in a study of T cell changes during pregnancy in multiple sclerosis. This table comes from immunoSEQ multiplex PCR, and its TCRdb copy is limited to in-frame clones, with some not included. Of fewer than 90,000 clones listed, 85% to 95% are singletons. Sequences were derived from peripheral blood, sampled after pregnancy. These receptors came from a female donor in good health, enrolled as a control in a pregnancy study. CDR3s include the opening cysteine and the closing phenylalanine or tryptophan. The order of the fields is D gene, clone size, V gene, J gene, CDR3 DNA, CDR3 protein. The D gene is left open where the match is weak. Size tells how often a clone was seen (once, few, many) or the class of an expanded clone, and some rows leave it out.

D: NA
size: NA
V: TRBV6-6
J: TRBJ2-7
DNA: TGTGCCAGCAGTTACCCCGGACGGGGCTCCTACGAGCAGTACTTC
CDR3: CASSYPGRGSYEQYF

D: TRBD1
size: few
V: TRBV6-1
J: TRBJ2-1
DNA: TGTGCCAGCAGTGACGGGACAGGGCACAATGAGCAGTTCTTC
CDR3: CASSDGTGHNEQFF

D: TRBD1
size: once
V: TRBV10-3
J: TRBJ2-3
DNA: TGTGCCATCAGTACCGGGACAGGGGATTCAGATACGCAGTATTTT
CDR3: CAISTGTGDSDTQYF

D: NA
size: once
V: TRBV7-9
J: TRBJ1-3
DNA: TGTGCCAGCAGCTTAGATCAGGCAAACACCATATATTTT
CDR3: CASSLDQANTIYF

D: TRBD2
size: NA
V: TRBV5-4
J: TRBJ2-1
DNA: TGTGCCAGCAGCTTAGCGGGGACCTACAATGAGCAGTTCTTC
CDR3: CASSLAGTYNEQFF

D: TRBD1
size: once
V: TRBV6-6
J: TRBJ1-6
DNA: TGTGCCAGCAGATCCGGACAGGGTGGTTCACCCCTCCACTTT
CDR3: CASRSGQGGSPLHF

D: NA
size: NA
V: TRBV5-1
J: TRBJ2-5
DNA: TGCGCCAGCAGCTTGGGCGTCCCAGAGACCCAGTACTTC
CDR3: CASSLGVPETQYF

D: TRBD2
size: NA
V: TRBV10-3
J: TRBJ2-3
DNA: TGTGCCATCAGTGATCTAGCGGGAGGGACAGATACGCAGTATTTT
CDR3: CAISDLAGGTDTQYF

D: NA
size: NA
V: TRBV4-2
J: TRBJ1-5
DNA: TGTGCCAGCAGCCAAGATCTCATGGGGGAGGGCCCCCAGCCCCAGCATTTT
CDR3: CASSQDLMGEGPQPQHF

D: TRBD1
size: NA
V: TRBV10-3
J: TRBJ2-7
DNA: TGTGCCATCAGTGATCTGGGACAGGGGACCTACGAGCAGTACTTC
CDR3: CAISDLGQGTYEQYF

D: NA
size: NA
V: TRBV28
J: TRBJ2-7
DNA: TGTGCCAGCAGTTCCAGGCTCGGCCACGAGCAGTACTTC
CDR3: CASSSRLGHEQYF

D: NA
size: NA
V: TRBV9
J: TRBJ2-3
DNA: TGTGCCAGCAGCGTAGGACAACGAACAGATACGCAGTATTTT
CDR3: CASSVGQRTDTQYF

D: NA
size: few
V: TRBV29-1
J: TRBJ1-1
DNA: TGCAGCACCTCAGGAGCTTTCTTT
CDR3: CSTSGAFF

D: NA
size: NA
V: TRBV2
J: TRBJ2-7
DNA: TGTGCCAGCAGTGAATCCGACGCGGATCCTTCCTACGAGCAGTACTTC
CDR3: CASSESDADPSYEQYF

D: NA
size: NA
V: TRBV30
J: TRBJ2-5
DNA: TGTGCCTGGAGTGTACCAGGGGTGGAGACCCAGTACTTC
CDR3: CAWSVPGVETQYF

D: TRBD1
size: NA
V: TRBV6-5
J: TRBJ2-1
DNA: TGTGCCAGCAGCATCGGGACAGAGTACAATGAGCAGTTCTTC
CDR3: CASSIGTEYNEQFF

D: NA
size: NA
V: TRBV21-1
J: TRBJ2-5
DNA: TGTGCCAGCAGCCCACGACCGACTAGCGTGCAAGAGACCCAGTACTTC
CDR3: CASSPRPTSVQETQYF

D: TRBD1
size: NA
V: TRBV2
J: TRBJ2-7
DNA: TGTGCCAGCAGTCCCGCCAGGGGGCCTCCCTACGAGCAGTACTTC
CDR3: CASSPARGPPYEQYF

D: TRBD1
size: NA
V: TRBV2
J: TRBJ2-3
DNA: TGTGCCAGCAGAAAACATAGGGGACAGCGCACAGATACGCAGTATTTT
CDR3: CASRKHRGQRTDTQYF

D: TRBD1
size: NA
V: TRBV6-6
J: TRBJ1-5
DNA: TGTGCCAGCAGTTACTCCGGGACAGGGACGAATCAGCCCCAGCATTTT
CDR3: CASSYSGTGTNQPQHF

D: NA
size: NA
V: TRBV6-5
J: TRBJ2-7
DNA: TGTGCCAGCAGTGACCTGTGGAGCTCCTACGAGCAGTACTTC
CDR3: CASSDLWSSYEQYF

D: TRBD1
size: few
V: TRBV19
J: TRBJ1-2
DNA: TGTGCCATGGGACAGGGGCCCTATGGCTACACCTTC
CDR3: CAMGQGPYGYTF

D: TRBD2
size: NA
V: TRBV27
J: TRBJ2-5
DNA: TGTGCCAGCAAGCGAGGCGGGAGGTCTGGAGAGACCCAGTACTTC
CDR3: CASKRGGRSGETQYF

D: TRBD2
size: NA
V: TRBV10-3
J: TRBJ2-5
DNA: TGTGCCATCAGTGAGCCGGAGAAAATAGCGGGAAAAGAGACCCAGTACTTC
CDR3: CAISEPEKIAGKETQYF

D: TRBD2
size: NA
V: TRBV7-2
J: TRBJ2-2
DNA: TGTGCCAGCAGCCTAACTAGCGGTACGAACACCGGGGAGCTGTTTTTT
CDR3: CASSLTSGTNTGELFF

D: TRBD1
size: NA
V: TRBV11-2
J: TRBJ2-7
DNA: TGTGCCAGCAGCTACCGCGGGACAGGCCTTGCTTTCTTAGACGAGCAGTACTTC
CDR3: CASSYRGTGLAFLDEQYF

D: TRBD2
size: once
V: TRBV7-2
J: TRBJ2-7
DNA: TGTGCCAGCAGCTTGACTAGCCTCTACGAGCAGTACTTC
CDR3: CASSLTSLYEQYF

D: TRBD2
size: NA
V: TRBV5-1
J: TRBJ2-1
DNA: TGCGCCAGCAGCTCGACTAGCGGGAGTTCCTACAATGAGCAGTTCTTC
CDR3: CASSSTSGSSYNEQFF

D: NA
size: once
V: TRBV27
J: TRBJ2-7
DNA: TGTGCCAGCAGCGAGAGTCCGGGCGAGCAGTACTTC
CDR3: CASSESPGEQYF

D: TRBD1
size: NA
V: TRBV18
J: TRBJ2-7
DNA: TGTGCCAGCTCGGCGGACAGGAGTGCCTACGAGCAGTACTTC
CDR3: CASSADRSAYEQYF

D: TRBD2
size: NA
V: TRBV29-1
J: TRBJ2-7
DNA: TGCAGCGTTGAATTCCTAGCGGGGACCTACGAGCAGTACTTC
CDR3: CSVEFLAGTYEQYF

D: NA
size: NA
V: TRBV27
J: TRBJ2-1
DNA: TGTGCCAGCAGCCTGTTAGGTGCCGGGAATGAGCAGTTCTTC
CDR3: CASSLLGAGNEQFF

D: NA
size: NA
V: TRBV30
J: TRBJ2-3
DNA: TGTGCCTGGAGCCGGACTAACACAGATACGCAGTATTTT
CDR3: CAWSRTNTDTQYF

D: NA
size: NA
V: TRBV5-1
J: TRBJ2-5
DNA: TGCGCCAGCAGCTTGGACAGCCTGGAGACCCAGTACTTC
CDR3: CASSLDSLETQYF

D: NA
size: NA
V: TRBV9
J: TRBJ2-5
DNA: TGTGCCAGCAGCGTAGACGTAGCGAGGGAGACCCAGTACTTC
CDR3: CASSVDVARETQYF

D: TRBD2
size: NA
V: TRBV11-1
J: TRBJ2-7
DNA: TGTGCCAGCAGCTTAGCAGCTAGCGGGAGCAAGTACTTC
CDR3: CASSLAASGSKYF

D: NA
size: NA
V: TRBV18
J: TRBJ2-1
DNA: TGTGCCAGCTCACCACCTCGGGAGCTTTCCTACAATGAGCAGTTCTTC
CDR3: CASSPPRELSYNEQFF

D: TRBD1
size: NA
V: TRBV18
J: TRBJ1-2
DNA: TGTGCCAGCTCCCCAGGACAGGTCCTCTCATATGGCTACACCTTC
CDR3: CASSPGQVLSYGYTF

D: NA
size: few
V: TRBV21-1
J: TRBJ2-2
DNA: TGTGCCAGCAGCATAGGAGTGAACACCGGGGAGCTGTTTTTT
CDR3: CASSIGVNTGELFF

D: NA
size: NA
V: TRBV5-4
J: TRBJ2-6
DNA: TGTGCCAGCGGCGCGGCGTCTGGGGCCAACGTCCTGACTTTC
CDR3: CASGAASGANVLTF

D: NA
size: NA
V: TRBV28
J: TRBJ1-5
DNA: TGTGCCAGCAGGGGACGGGGGGACCTCCAGCCCCAGCATTTT
CDR3: CASRGRGDLQPQHF

D: TRBD1
size: NA
V: TRBV9
J: TRBJ2-5
DNA: TGTGCCAGCAGCAGGGACAGACAAGAGACCCAGTACTTC
CDR3: CASSRDRQETQYF

D: NA
size: NA
V: TRBV9
J: TRBJ1-2
DNA: TGTGCCAGCAGCGTAATCCAGGGTGGTGGCTACACCTTC
CDR3: CASSVIQGGGYTF

D: NA
size: NA
V: TRBV6-1
J: TRBJ2-7
DNA: TGTGCCAGCAGTGAGGGTAGCGGAAGCTCCTACGAGCAGTACTTC
CDR3: CASSEGSGSSYEQYF

D: TRBD2
size: NA
V: TRBV11-2
J: TRBJ2-5
DNA: TGTGCCAGCAGCAGGGGACTAGCGGCCTCCCAAGAGACCCAGTACTTC
CDR3: CASSRGLAASQETQYF

D: NA
size: NA
V: TRBV6-5
J: TRBJ1-2
DNA: TGTGCCAGCACCAGAGGGGTGGACAGTAACTATGGCTACACCTTC
CDR3: CASTRGVDSNYGYTF

D: NA
size: NA
V: TRBV5-6
J: TRBJ2-7
DNA: TGTGCCAGCAGCTTGGCCCCCCTATCTTACGAGCAGTACTTC
CDR3: CASSLAPLSYEQYF

D: TRBD1
size: NA
V: TRBV5-1
J: TRBJ1-1
DNA: TGCGCCAGCAGGTCCACCGGGACAGGGTTAAACACTGAAGCTTTCTTT
CDR3: CASRSTGTGLNTEAFF

D: TRBD2
size: NA
V: TRBV6-6
J: TRBJ2-1
DNA: TGTGCCAGCAGTCAAACTAGCGGGAGGGCGTATGAGCAGTTCTTC
CDR3: CASSQTSGRAYEQFF